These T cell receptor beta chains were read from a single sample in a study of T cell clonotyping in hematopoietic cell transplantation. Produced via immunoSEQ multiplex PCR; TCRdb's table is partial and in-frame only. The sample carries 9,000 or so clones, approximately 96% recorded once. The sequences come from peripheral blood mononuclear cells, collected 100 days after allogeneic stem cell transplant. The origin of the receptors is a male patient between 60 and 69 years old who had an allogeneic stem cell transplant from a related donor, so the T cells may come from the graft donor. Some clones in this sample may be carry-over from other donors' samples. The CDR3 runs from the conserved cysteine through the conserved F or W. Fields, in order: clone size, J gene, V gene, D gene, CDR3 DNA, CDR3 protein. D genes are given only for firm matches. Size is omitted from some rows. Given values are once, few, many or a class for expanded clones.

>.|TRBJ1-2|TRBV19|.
TGTGCCAGTACGTCCAGATATGGCTACACCTTC
CASTSRYGYTF
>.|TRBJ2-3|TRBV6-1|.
TGTGCCAGCAGTGACACCGTGGGAGTCGCAGATACGCAGTATTTT
CASSDTVGVADTQYF
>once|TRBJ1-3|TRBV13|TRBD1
TGTGCCAGCAGCTTCGGGACAGCTAGGGCTGGAAACACCATATATTTT
CASSFGTARAGNTIYF
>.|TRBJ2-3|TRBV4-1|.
TGCGCCAGCAGCCCAGGAGATACGCAGTATTTT
CASSPGDTQYF
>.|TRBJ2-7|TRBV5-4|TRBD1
TGTGCCAGCAGCGAAGGACAGGGGGCCTACGAGCAGTACTTC
CASSEGQGAYEQYF
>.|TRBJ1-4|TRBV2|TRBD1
TGTGCCAGCAGGAGACAGGGTGTTAATGAAAAACTGTTTTTT
CASRRQGVNEKLFF
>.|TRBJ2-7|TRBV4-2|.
TGTGCCAGCAGCCAAGGCTCCTTAGGGTGGGGGGACCTCTACGAGCAGTACTTC
CASSQGSLGWGDLYEQYF
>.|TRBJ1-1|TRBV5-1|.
TGCGCCAGCAGCCGGGGTAATGGGGGAGAGACTGAAGCTTTCTTT
CASSRGNGGETEAFF
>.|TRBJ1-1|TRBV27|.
TGTGCCAGCAGCGAGCGAGTGAGCACTGAAGCTTTCTTT
CASSERVSTEAFF
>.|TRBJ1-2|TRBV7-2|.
TGTGCCAGCAGCTTAGCGGTTAACTATGGCTACACCTTC
CASSLAVNYGYTF
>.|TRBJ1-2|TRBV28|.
TGTGCCAGCAGTTTCGGGCAGACTAACTATGGCTACACCTTC
CASSFGQTNYGYTF
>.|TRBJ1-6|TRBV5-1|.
TGCGCCAGCGGTCTGGGGCAGAATAATTCACCCCTCCACTTT
CASGLGQNNSPLHF
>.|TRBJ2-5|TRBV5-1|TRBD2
TGCGCCAGCAGCGTAGCGGGAGGGCTGGAGACCCAGTACTTC
CASSVAGGLETQYF
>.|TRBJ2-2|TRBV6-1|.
TGTGCCAGCAGTCTCGAGCCCACCGGGGAGCTGTTTTTT
CASSLEPTGELFF
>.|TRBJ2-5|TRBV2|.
TGTGCCAGCAGACGGGTTCGGCAAGAGACCCAGTACTTC
CASRRVRQETQYF
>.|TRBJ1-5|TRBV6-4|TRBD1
TGTGCCAGCAGTGTATATCAGGGGGTACAGCCCCAGCATTTT
CASSVYQGVQPQHF
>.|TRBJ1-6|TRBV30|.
TGTGCCTGGAGTGCGAAAAAACAGGGTTTTAATTCACCCCTCCACTTT
CAWSAKKQGFNSPLHF
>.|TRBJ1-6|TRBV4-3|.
TGCGCCAGCAGCCATAGAAATTCACCCCTCCACTTT
CASSHRNSPLHF
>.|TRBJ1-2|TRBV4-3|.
TGCGCCAGCAGTCCTAGGCTCGGGGATTGGGGCTACACCTTC
CASSPRLGDWGYTF
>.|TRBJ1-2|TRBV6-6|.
TGTGCCAGCAGTTACCCCGGGGCAGGGGCTATCGGCTACACCTTC
CASSYPGAGAIGYTF
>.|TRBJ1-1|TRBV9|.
TGTGCCAGCAGCGTAGAGCCGGTGGAGGGCACTGAAGCTTTCTTT
CASSVEPVEGTEAFF
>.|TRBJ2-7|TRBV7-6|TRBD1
TGTGCCAGCAGCTCCGACAGGGGAGCCTACGAGCAGTACTTC
CASSSDRGAYEQYF
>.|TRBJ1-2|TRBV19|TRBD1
TGTGCCAGCAGGGGGGGGAGAGGCGGCTACACCTTC
CASRGGRGGYTF
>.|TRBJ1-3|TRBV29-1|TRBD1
TGCAGCGTAGCCCGGGACAGGGGAAACACCATATATTTT
CSVARDRGNTIYF
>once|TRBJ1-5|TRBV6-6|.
TGTGCCAGCATTTTTAAGGGTGGGAATCAGCCCCAGCATTTT
CASIFKGGNQPQHF
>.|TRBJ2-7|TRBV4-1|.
TGCGCCAGCAGCCCCGGACGCGTCTCCTACGAGCAGTACTTC
CASSPGRVSYEQYF
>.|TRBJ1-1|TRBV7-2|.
TGTGCCAGCAGCTTAGTGAGTTTTGACACTGAAGCTTTCTTT
CASSLVSFDTEAFF
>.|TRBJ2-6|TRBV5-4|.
TGTGCCAGCAGCATCCGGAGCGCTGGGGCCAACGTCCTGACTTTC
CASSIRSAGANVLTF
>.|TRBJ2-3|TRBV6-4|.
TGTGCCAGCAGTAGGGAGCGGAGCACAGATACGCAGTATTTT
CASSRERSTDTQYF
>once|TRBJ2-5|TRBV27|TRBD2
TGTGCCAGCAGTAAAACGGGACTAGCGGAAGGGGAGACCCAGTACTTC
CASSKTGLAEGETQYF
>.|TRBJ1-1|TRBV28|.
TGTGCCAGCACCACCGGGACTAGGCTAGCTTTCTTT
CASTTGTRLAFF
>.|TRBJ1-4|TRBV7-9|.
TGTGCCAGCAGCTTCGACAGTAATGAAAAACTGTTTTTT
CASSFDSNEKLFF
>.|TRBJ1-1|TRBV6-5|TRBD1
TGTGCCAGCAGTTACGGGTACAGGGGGAAAGAAGCTTTCTTT
CASSYGYRGKEAFF
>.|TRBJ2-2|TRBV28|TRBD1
TGTGCCAGCAGGAAACAGGGGATTGTCGGGGAGCTGTTTTTT
CASRKQGIVGELFF
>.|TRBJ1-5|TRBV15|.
TGTGCCACCAGCAGAGATCCGGCGGGAGGGGATCAGCCCCAGCATTTT
CATSRDPAGGDQPQHF
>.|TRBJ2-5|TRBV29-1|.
TGCAGCGTTAGGCGAGAGACCCAGTACTTC
CSVRRETQYF
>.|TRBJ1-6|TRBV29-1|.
TGCAGCGTTAGAGATAGGTTTGATTCACCCCTCCACTTT
CSVRDRFDSPLHF
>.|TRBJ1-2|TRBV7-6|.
TGTGCCAGCAGCCAAGGGACACCTTCAAGCTATGGCTACACCTTC
CASSQGTPSSYGYTF